This entry lists 25 T cell receptor beta chains sequenced from one sample in a study of blood T cell repertoires in COVID-19. Profiling relied on immunoSEQ multiplex PCR, and the TCRdb table lists in-frame clones only, not all of them. This table holds 200,000 to 300,000 clones, about 87% found once. Source material: peripheral blood. The source is a human donor in a cohort sampled during active COVID-19.

This sequence joins TRBV11-2 and TRBJ2-1, with D maybe TRBD2 (5 bases). This CDR3 has 14 residues. The V end lost 1 base, the J end lost 7 bases, and 11 bases lay between the germline ends. Germline V lookup: CDR1 SGHAT, CDR2 FQNNGV. This chain's CDR3 is CASSLVGGLNEQFF. CDR3 nucleotide sequence: TGTGCCAGCAGCTTAGTTGGCGGGCTTAATGAGCAGTTCTTC.

The chain combines TRBV7-9 with TRBJ2-2; a weak D match, TRBD1 (6 bases). The CDR3 spans 14 residues. Per the germline V gene, CDR1 is SEHNR and CDR2 is FQNEAQ (reference sequence). V lost 3 bases and J lost 6, with 11 bases in between. CDR3 bases: TGTGCCAGCAGCTTTCAGGGGTATCCCGGGGAGCTGTTTTTT. This encodes CASSFQGYPGELFF. Complete variable domain (other parts from reference TRBV7-9 and TRBJ2-2): DTGVSQNPRHKITKRGQNVTFRCDPISEHNRLYWYRQTLGQGPEFLTYFQNEAQLEKSRLLSDRFSAERPKGSFSTLEIQRTEQGDSAMYLCASSFQGYPGELFFGEGSRLTVL.

The chain couples TRBV27 to TRBJ2-2; D perhaps matches TRBD2 (6 bases). V lost 2 bases and J 6 bases, leaving 7 bases between the germline ends. CDR1 and CDR2 (germline): MNHEY, SMNVEV (reference sequence). There are 13 residues in the CDR3. CDR3 DNA sequence: TGTGCCAGCAGTTTAGGAGGGTCCGGGGAGCTGTTTTTT. Its translation is CASSLGGSGELFF.

The chain carries TRBV19 and TRBJ1-1; 7 bases are a match to TRBD1. The CDR3 sequence is 13 residues long. Germline-derived CDR1 and CDR2 are LNHDA and SQIVND (reference sequence). Trimming removed 9 bases from V and 5 bases from J; junction bases left unmatched: 9. CDR3 DNA sequence: TGTGCCAGCTCTCGGGACAGTTGGACTGAAGCTTTCTTT. Translating it yields CASSRDSWTEAFF.

The chain uses TRBV3-1 (or the pseudogene TRBV3-2) and TRBJ1-6; 7 bases agree with TRBD1. V was pared by 1 base and J by 7 bases, with 10 bases of the junction left unmatched. Germline CDR1 is LGHDT and CDR2 is YNNKEL (reference sequence). This CDR3 is 17 amino acids long. The CDR3 DNA reads TGTGCCAGCAGCCAAGGGACAGGCGCCCGAGCGAATTCACCCCTCCACTTT. Encoded protein: CASSQGTGARANSPLHF.

The V call is TRBV6-5, the J call TRBJ1-6, with TRBD1 identical over 7 bases. The CDR3 extends over 15 amino acids. CDR1 is MNHEY, CDR2 SVGAGI, per germline. V lost 1 base, J lost 7 bases, and 4 bases stayed unmatched. CDR3 coding DNA: TGTGCCAGCAGTTACTGGGGACAGAAAAATTCACCCCTCCACTTT. Translating gives CASSYWGQKNSPLHF.

The rearrangement joins TRBV10-2 to TRBJ2-1, with TRBD1 matching 7 bases. The length of the CDR3 is 14 residues. Germline loops: CDR1 WSHSY, CDR2 SAAADI. V shed 7 bases, J shed 6 bases, and the junction held 9 bases outside the gene matches. As DNA, the CDR3 is TGCGCCAGCAATGGAGACAGGGAAGGCAATGAGCAGTTCTTC. It is translated as CASNGDREGNEQFF.

This chain links TRBV5-1 with TRBJ2-2; 10 bases line up with TRBD2. The CDR3 covers 15 residues. The V and J ends lost 3 bases and 4 bases, in that order; junction bases with no gene match: 3. Germline CDR1 reads SGHRS; CDR2 reads YFSETQ. The CDR3 spells CASSSSGSGTGELFF. CDR3 DNA: TGCGCCAGCAGCTCTAGCGGGAGCGGCACCGGGGAGCTGTTTTTT.

This clone was seen a few times. The rearrangement joins TRBV5-1 to TRBJ1-4; 7 positions match TRBD1. The CDR3 spans 15 residues. After removal of 0 bases from V and 5 bases from J, the junction contained 4 bases not matched to a gene. Germline V gene lookup returns CDR1 SGHRS and CDR2 YFSETQ. In DNA, the CDR3 is TGCGCCAGCAGCTTGGGGACAGGAGTCAATGAAAAACTGTTTTTT. This codes for CASSLGTGVNEKLFF.

This clone occurred once. The chain uses TRBV3-1 (or the pseudogene TRBV3-2) and TRBJ2-1; TRBD2 agrees at 7 bases. V trimming: 1 base; J trimming: 2 bases; junction bases outside the gene matches: 2. Germline assignment: CDR1 LGHDT and CDR2 YNNKEL (reference sequence). The CDR3 is made up of 15 amino acids. The CDR3 loop reads CASSQVAGTYNEQFF. CDR3 sequence (DNA): TGTGCCAGCAGCCAAGTAGCGGGCACCTACAATGAGCAGTTCTTC.

The chain recombines TRBV6-5 with TRBJ2-3, with TRBD2 matching over 7 bases. The CDR3 runs 13 residues. Trimming at V came to 6 bases and at J to 6 bases, leaving 6 bases not matched to a gene. Germline V gives CDR1 MNHEY, CDR2 SVGAGI. CDR3 DNA: TGTGCCAGCAGGGGGGGGAGGCCTGATACGCAGTATTTT. Translation: CASRGGRPDTQYF.

This rearrangement joins TRBV15 to TRBJ1-2; 7 bases line up with TRBD1. The length of the CDR3 is 13 residues. V shed 0 bases and J 7 bases; nucleotides not matched to a gene: 2. Germline lookup yields CDR1 LNHNV and CDR2 YYDKDF (reference sequence). CDR3 coding DNA: TGTGCCACCAGCAGAGAGACAGGGATTGGCTACACCTTC. Translated, it gives CATSRETGIGYTF.

The chain links TRBV3-1 (or the pseudogene TRBV3-2) to TRBJ1-2; D remains unclear. Germline CDR1 and CDR2: LGHDT and YNNKEL (reference sequence). The V and J ends lost 1 base and 5 bases respectively, with 11 bases between them. CDR3 length: 14 residues. CDR3 coding DNA: TGTGCCAGCAGCCAAGTAGACTCCAGATATGGCTACACCTTC. Encoded protein: CASSQVDSRYGYTF.

The chain uses TRBV21-1 and TRBJ1-5; TRBD1, the table's D call, lacks a check against the DNA. TRBV21-1 is classified as a pseudogene. CDR3 length equals 18 residues. CDR3 in amino acids: CASSTLKMGARSNQPQHF. In nucleotides, the CDR3 is TGTGCCAGCAGCACCCTCAAGATGGGGGCTCGTAGCAATCAGCCCCAGCATTTT.

The chain joins TRBV4-3 to TRBJ2-6, with D perhaps matching TRBD2 (8 bases). The CDR3 totals 20 residues. The germline V and J ends were trimmed by 4 bases and 3 bases, with 25 bases remaining between them. Germline V gene data show CDR1 as LGHNA and CDR2 as YSLEER. The CDR3 loop reads CASSLAGGQRFLSGANVLTF. CDR3 nucleotides: TGCGCCAGCAGCCTGGCGGGGGGACAGCGTTTCTTAAGTGGGGCCAACGTCCTGACTTTC.

Only one count was recorded for this clone. V is TRBV11-2 and J is TRBJ2-5; 9 bases align to TRBD2. Trimming cost V 1 base and J 5 bases; bases outside gene matches: 8. This CDR3 is 16 amino acids long. Germline values: CDR1 SGHAT, CDR2 FQNNGV. CDR3: CASSLGGGRAVETQYF. The CDR3 DNA reads as TGTGCCAGCAGCTTAGGGGGCGGGAGGGCCGTCGAGACCCAGTACTTC.

The chain is built from TRBV28 and TRBJ2-7, with TRBD1 matching 10 bases. The CDR3 length is 15 residues. Germline CDR1 MDHEN, CDR2 SYDVKM. The J segment lost 2 bases and the V segment lost 2 bases, leaving 3 bases of the junction unmatched. CDR3 amino acids: CASSLVGTGAYEQYF. The CDR3 region has the DNA TGTGCCAGCAGTTTAGTTGGGACAGGGGCCTACGAGCAGTACTTC.

The gene calls are TRBV7-2 and TRBJ2-7; the D gene is possibly TRBD2 (5 bases). The CDR3 sequence is 15 residues long. Germline V gene sequence: CDR1 SGHTA, CDR2 FQGNSA. V was shortened by 0 bases and J by 2 bases, with 11 bases between the two germline ends. The CDR3 DNA reads TGTGCCAGCAGCTTAGCGCCAGACGGGGCCTACGAGCAGTACTTC. Amino acid sequence: CASSLAPDGAYEQYF.

V gene TRBV27 combines with J gene TRBJ2-1; 8 bases fit TRBD1. After removal of 5 bases from V and 2 bases from J, the junction contained 5 bases not matched to a gene. Germline assignment: CDR1 MNHEY and CDR2 SMNVEV (reference sequence). The CDR3 is 15 residues long. The CDR3 sequence is CASSTRQGPYNEQFF. CDR3 sequence (DNA): TGTGCCAGCAGTACCCGACAGGGGCCCTACAATGAGCAGTTCTTC.

The chain combines TRBV6-5 with TRBJ2-1; 9 bases align to TRBD1. Trimming at V came to 5 bases and at J to 5 bases, leaving 7 bases not matched to a gene. This CDR3 is built from 15 residues. The germline gives CDR1 MNHEY, CDR2 SVGAGI. The CDR3 bases are TGTGCCAGCAGTCCAGCGGGGACAGGGCACAATGAGCAGTTCTTC. Translating it yields CASSPAGTGHNEQFF.

The rearrangement joins TRBV6-6 to TRBJ1-5; D is unclear. V lost 0 bases to trimming and J lost 4 bases, with 7 bases between them. The length of the CDR3 is 14 residues. CDR1 and CDR2 (germline): MNHNY, SVGAGI (reference sequence). Here the CDR3 DNA reads TGTGCCAGCAGTTACTCAGGCAGGAATCAGCCCCAGCATTTT. This translates into CASSYSGRNQPQHF.

V is TRBV7-8 and J is TRBJ1-1; D is undetermined. This CDR3 has 13 amino acids. Germline CDR1 SGHVS, CDR2 FQNEAQ. With 5 bases removed from V and 1 base from J, the gap between germline ends came to 8 bases. The CDR3 spells CASSRKRNTEAFF. In DNA, the CDR3 is TGTGCCAGCAGCCGCAAGAGGAACACTGAAGCTTTCTTT.

The chain is built from TRBV5-6 and TRBJ2-5; 12 bases fit TRBD2. Trimming at V came to 5 bases and at J to 5 bases, leaving 7 bases not matched to a gene. This CDR3 contains 15 residues. Germline lookup yields CDR1 SGHDT and CDR2 YYEEEE. The CDR3 sequence is CASSKTSGGFETQYF. CDR3 sequence (DNA): TGTGCCAGCAGTAAGACTAGCGGGGGATTTGAGACCCAGTACTTC.

V gene TRBV28 combines with J gene TRBJ1-5; possible D gene TRBD1, 6 bases. V was clipped by 6 bases and J by 1 base, with 13 bases between them. The CDR3 runs 15 residues. Germline CDR1 MDHEN, CDR2 SYDVKM. CDR3: CASRVAGASNQPQHF. The CDR3 DNA sequence: TGTGCCAGCAGGGTTGCGGGGGCGAGCAATCAGCCCCAGCATTTT.

This rearrangement joins TRBV27 to TRBJ1-3; tentative D call: TRBD1 (6 bases). The CDR3 extends over 16 amino acids. The germline V and J ends were trimmed by 6 bases and 2 bases, with 17 bases remaining between them. The germline gives CDR1 MNHEY, CDR2 SMNVEV (reference sequence). CDR3: CASSLPPGTPGNTIYF. In DNA, the CDR3 is TGTGCCAGCAGCCTACCACCCGGGACACCTGGAAACACCATATATTTT.